The present TCR beta chain was sequenced within a study of regulatory T cells in long-lasting Graves disease. HTBI primers from iRepertoire and Arm-PCR of CDR3 regions yielded the TCR beta libraries. In the original workflow: Samples revealed approximately 60 TRBV and approximately 15 TRBJ segments. TCRdb fed the multiplex PCR reads into MiXCR, producing one record per CDR3 protein. V and J calls and clone size were set by TCRdb, not the authors. The repertoire holds 250,000 to 300,000 distinct CDR3 sequences, with 15% to 20% as singletons. Study-wide points: Less diverse TCR repertoires were seen in persistent Graves' patients than in newly diagnosed ones. Persistent disease preferred TRBV28, TRBJ1-2 and TRBJ2-5.

Specified time point: newly diagnosed GD, antithyroid drugs for less than 3 months. The TCR library used RNA extracted from PBMCs. The CDR3 loop spans 13 amino acids. J gave up 11 bases and V 6 bases, and 8 bases lay outside the gene matches. CDR1 is DFQATT, CDR2 SNEGSKA, per germline (reference sequence). This clonotype was counted many times. What it binds is not known. These data also featured in a second study, about T cells in Graves' hyperthyroidism and ophthalmopathy. In that study: Clinical symptoms, serum thyroxine, TRAb, thyroid ultrasound and orbital computed tomography informed diagnoses.

This sequence originates from a woman in her 30s with Graves disease. The chain combines TRBV20-1 with TRBJ1-6; 9 bases line up with TRBD1. Sequenced here: peripheral blood mononuclear cells (PBMCs), sampled at new diagnosis, from a patient treated with antithyroid drugs. The CDR3: CSAKTGGDPPLHF. In nucleotides, the CDR3 is TGCAGTGCCAAGACAGGGGGGGACCCACCCCTCCACTTT.